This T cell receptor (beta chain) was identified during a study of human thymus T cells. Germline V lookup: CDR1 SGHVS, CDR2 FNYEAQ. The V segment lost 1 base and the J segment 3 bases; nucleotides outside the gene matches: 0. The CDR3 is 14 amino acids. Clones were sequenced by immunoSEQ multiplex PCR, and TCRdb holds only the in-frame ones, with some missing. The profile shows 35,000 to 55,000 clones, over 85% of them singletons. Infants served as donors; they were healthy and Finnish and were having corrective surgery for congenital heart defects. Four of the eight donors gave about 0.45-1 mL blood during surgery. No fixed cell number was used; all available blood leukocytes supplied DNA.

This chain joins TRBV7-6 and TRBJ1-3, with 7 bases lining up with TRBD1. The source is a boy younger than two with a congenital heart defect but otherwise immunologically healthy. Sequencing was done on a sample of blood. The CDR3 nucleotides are TGTGCCAGCAGCTTAGACAGGGGTGGAAACACCATATATTTT. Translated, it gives CASSLDRGGNTIYF.